This record looks at one T cell receptor (beta chain) sequence and its context. The age range of participants was 18 to 89 years, with residence in about two dozen US areas. This sample is part of a study of blood T cell repertoires in COVID-19. Turning to the study itself: Material from acute and convalescent COVID-19 was sourced from the United States, Italy and Spain. T cells, B-cell-depleted T cells, or PBMCs provided the cDNA or gDNA that served as material.

The CDR3 sequence is 14 residues long. Trimming pared 5 bases from V and 6 bases from J, leaving 14 bases between. The germline gives CDR1 MNHEY, CDR2 SVGAGI. In the study's own analysis: The authors estimated nucleated cell counts from reference gene primer amplification. The method was immunoSEQ multiplex PCR; TCRdb's version includes in-frame clones alone and lacks a portion of them. V, J and clone size derive from that table, while D and trimming were established from the DNA sequence. The repertoire includes fewer than 600,000 clones, over 75% of them detected once, and around 1.9% sits in the top ten.

The J gene is TRBJ2-1, the V gene TRBV6-5, with D possibly being TRBD2 (6 bases). The TCR sequence derives from a woman between 35 and 50 years old who had recovered from COVID-19. The sequenced sample was PBMCs or T cells enriched from blood (not recorded which). The CDR3 DNA sequence: TGTGCCAGCAGTCAACCGGGACTCCTCAATGAGCAGTTCTTC. It codes for CASSQPGLLNEQFF.